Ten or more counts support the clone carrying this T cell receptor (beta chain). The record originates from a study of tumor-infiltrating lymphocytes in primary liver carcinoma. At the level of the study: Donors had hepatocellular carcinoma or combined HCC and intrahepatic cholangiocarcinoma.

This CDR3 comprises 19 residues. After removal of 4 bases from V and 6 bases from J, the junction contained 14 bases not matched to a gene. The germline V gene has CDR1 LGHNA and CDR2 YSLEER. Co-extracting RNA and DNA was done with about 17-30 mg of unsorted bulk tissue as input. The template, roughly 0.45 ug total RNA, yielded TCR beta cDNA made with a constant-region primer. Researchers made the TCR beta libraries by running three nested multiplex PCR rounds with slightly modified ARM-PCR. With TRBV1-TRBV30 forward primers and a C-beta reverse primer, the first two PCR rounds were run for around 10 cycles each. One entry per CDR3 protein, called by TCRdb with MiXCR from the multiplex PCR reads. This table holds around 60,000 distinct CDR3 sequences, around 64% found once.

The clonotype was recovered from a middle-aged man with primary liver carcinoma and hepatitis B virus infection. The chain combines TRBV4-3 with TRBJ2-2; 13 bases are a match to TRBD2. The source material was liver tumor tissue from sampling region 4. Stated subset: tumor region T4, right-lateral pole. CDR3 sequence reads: CASSLRPRTSGGGAGELFF. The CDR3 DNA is TGCGCCAGCAGCCTTCGACCGAGGACTAGCGGGGGTGGGGCCGGGGAGCTGTTTTTT.